A selection of T cell receptor beta chains follows, all from one sample in a study of response to subunit inactivated influenza vaccine. In TCRdb, the RT-PCR reads were re-called with MiXCR into one record per CDR3 protein. The sample records 700,000 to 800,000 distinct CDR3 sequences, 15% to 20% being singletons. The source was PBMCs from blood, collected less than 6 days after vaccination. The receptor set was obtained from a middle-aged man who received an inactivated influenza vaccine. Both conserved end residues are part of each CDR3. Size is omitted from some rows. Given values are once, few, many or a class for expanded clones.

TRBV4-3 many CASSQMDSISGNTIYF
TRBV29-1 few CSAGLAGGLGTQYF
TRBV29-1 NA CSAGGQGLATQYF
TRBV12-3/TRBV12-4 NA CASSLSGGIHEQYF
TRBV15 NA CATSRGISYEQYF
TRBV6-2/TRBV6-3 NA CASSTTAYNEQFF
TRBV12-3/TRBV12-4 NA CASRQIGTGKNQPQHF
TRBV20-1 many CSATSVVAPETQYF
TRBV6-5 many CASSYSSFTISYEQYF
TRBV24-1 few CATSGGPGPNYGYTF
TRBV11-2 NA CASSEAGGLAGGLHYEQYF
TRBV4-3 few CASSQEITGPGRETQYF
TRBV11-2 NA CASSLDGTGGLGSYNEQFF
TRBV5-4 NA CASSSRGGSMETQYF
TRBV6-5 NA CASSYPRGLSGTGELFF
TRBV7-8 few CASSHVHETQYF
TRBV7-2 many CASSLAVSPQETQYF
TRBV13 NA CASSFLTVPNEKLFF
TRBV27 many CASSSLPGTGEDEQYF
TRBV29-1 many CSFVGYTDTQYF
TRBV9 NA CASSVRTGGEDTQYF
TRBV5-1 NA CASSSQGQGSIGQYF
TRBV12-3/TRBV12-4 NA CASSTDGGSTDTQYF
TRBV5-1 few CASRPSGATYEQYF
TRBV7-9 NA CASSSGATAKETQYF
TRBV14 few CASSQKQFYSYNEQFF
TRBV7-3 NA CASSLTGTGAETQYF
TRBV6-5 few CASSYRRGGETQYF
TRBV20-1 NA CSATPLDSGGANEQFF
TRBV11-2 NA CASSLKPLISGFSYEQYF
TRBV4-1 few CASSQAEQGSRAKKLFF
TRBV12-3/TRBV12-4 NA CATSGWNQPQHF
TRBV7-9 NA CASSFHSDRSDTQYF
TRBV5-5 NA CASSWGGRYSNQPQHF
TRBV6-2/TRBV6-3 few CASSPPGTSGEETQYF
TRBV6-1 NA CASSEGMGDYEQYF
TRBV9 NA CASSVRGAPSYNEQFF
TRBV10-3 NA CAISESTSDVTEQYF
TRBV7-9 few CASSYGRAGGVYGYTF
TRBV15 NA CATSRDRASGIRYNEQFF
TRBV7-9 NA CASSKGSTASFVDGYTF
TRBV7-2 many CASSLTRYTEAFF
TRBV7-2 once CASSIAKGGRNEKLFF
TRBV7-2 NA CASNPKRREGPYNEQFF
TRBV20-1 NA CSAREGQVKQPQHF
TRBV5-5 few CASSKSQASYNEQFF
TRBV20-1 few CSASPQGFANYGYTF
TRBV12-3/TRBV12-4 many CASSLRGSTEAFF